This T cell receptor beta chain was sequenced during a study of T cell repertoires in cytomegalovirus infection. The table lists this clonotype with many counts. Its specificity is not known. The CDR3 has 19 amino acids. V dropped 2 bases and J dropped 3 bases, with 23 bases sitting between them. Per the germline V gene, CDR1 is SGHVS and CDR2 is FNYEAQ. In TCRdb, the reads were re-called with MiXCR into one record per CDR3 protein. The table shows roughly 990,000 distinct CDR3 sequences, with around 29% occurring only once. The source is a human donor in good health (CMV status not recorded). Some clones in this sample may be carry-over from other donors' samples. This chain joins TRBV7-6 and TRBJ2-1, with D possibly TRBD2 on 7 matching bases. The input for sequencing was cultured CD8+ T cells from PBMCs, taken from culture after CMV antigen stimulation. The CDR3 protein is CASSLRGAAGRENYNEQFF. The CDR3 coding sequence is TGTGCCAGCAGCTTACGGGGGGCGGCCGGTCGCGAGAACTACAATGAGCAGTTCTTC.